Each of the 12 T cell receptor beta chains below was sequenced from the same sample in a study of T cells in Graves' hyperthyroidism and ophthalmopathy. The investigators amplified TCR beta CDR3 regions from RNA transcripts. TCR CDR3 regions were first amplified by RT-PCR with HTBI primers. One entry per CDR3 protein results from TCRdb running MiXCR on the multiplex PCR reads. The data contain about 690,000 distinct CDR3 sequences, 15% to 20% of them singletons. The specimen sequenced was blood. The receptor source for this set is a man aged 45-60 years with Graves' hyperthyroidism.

Many counts were recorded for this clonotype. The chain carries TRBV2 and TRBJ2-5, with 7 bases identical to TRBD2. V gave up 5 bases and J gave up 2 bases; unmatched junction bases: 5. Germline CDR1 is SNHLY and CDR2 is FYNNEI. The CDR3 is 14 residues long. The DNA of the CDR3 is TGTGCCAGCAGTTATCGGGAGGAACAAGAGACCCAGTACTTC. Amino acids: CASSYREEQETQYF.

In regard to this clonotype: A read error may be the cause here, since a much bigger clone is one base away. The chain employs TRBV20-1 and TRBJ2-3, with TRBD2 as a possible D gene (6 bases). The CDR3 extends over 14 amino acids. V lost 7 bases to trimming and J lost 0 bases, with 14 bases between them. CDR1 and CDR2 from the germline V gene are DFQATT and SNEGSKA (reference sequence). This chain's CDR3 is CSDENSGSTDTQYF. CDR3 DNA: TGCAGTGATGAAAACAGCGGGAGCACAGATACGCAGTATTTT.

With regard to this clonotype: A read error may explain this, as a much larger clone is one base away. This chain uses TRBV5-1 with TRBJ2-1; 10 bases align to TRBD2. CDR1 and CDR2 from the germline V gene are SGHRS and YFSETQ. The junction had 10 bases not matched to a gene; V was cut back by 3 bases and J by 7 bases. This CDR3 has 16 residues. The CDR3 nucleotides read TGCGCCAGCAGCTCCTCCCTAGCGGGAGATGATAATGAGCAGTTCTTC. It is translated as CASSSSLAGDDNEQFF. The full variable domain, in which reference TRBV5-1 and TRBJ2-1 provide the parts outside the CDR3, is KAGVTQTPRYLIKTRGQQVTLSCSPISGHRSVSWYQQTPGQGLQFLFEYFSETQRNKGNFPGRFSGRQFSNSRSEMNVSTLELGDSALYLCASSSSLAGDDNEQFFGPGTRLTVL.

The gene calls are TRBV7-8 and TRBJ2-2; 12 bases align to TRBD1. V dropped 5 bases and J dropped 5; count of bases not matched to a gene: 12. In germline, CDR1 is SGHVS, CDR2 FQNEAQ. CDR3 length equals 18 residues. The CDR3 spells CASSPGPGQGAQTGELFF. Here the CDR3 DNA reads TGTGCCAGCAGCCCGGGCCCGGGACAGGGGGCGCAAACCGGGGAGCTGTTTTTT.

V is TRBV27 and J is TRBJ2-3; D is unresolved. This CDR3 is 15 amino acids long. The V gene lost 3 bases and the J gene lost 6 bases, with 16 bases spanning the gap. CDR1 is MNHEY, CDR2 SMNVEV, per germline (reference sequence). For the CDR3, the DNA is TGTGCCAGCAGTTTCAAGTTCCGGCCACTGGATACGCAGTATTTT. Its protein product is CASSFKFRPLDTQYF.

The sample holds a few counts of this clonotype. The chain recombines TRBV19 with TRBJ2-3; 10 bases fit TRBD2. There are 15 residues in the CDR3. The trim removed 5 bases at V and 3 bases at J, leaving 5 bases unmatched. Per germline, CDR1 LNHDA and CDR2 SQIVND (reference sequence). CDR3 sequence: CASSPSGRVTDTQYF. The CDR3 DNA is TGTGCCAGTAGTCCCAGCGGGAGGGTGACAGATACGCAGTATTTT.

The table lists this clonotype with many counts. The chain employs TRBV27 and TRBJ2-7, with D possibly TRBD1 on 6 matching bases. V was pared by 5 bases and J by 4 bases, with 12 bases between. This CDR3 spans 13 amino acids. The germline V gene encodes CDR1 MNHEY and CDR2 SMNVEV (reference sequence). The CDR3 DNA follows: TGTGCCAGCAGTAAAACCACAGGGTACGAGCAGTACTTC. It yields the protein CASSKTTGYEQYF.

This sequence joins TRBV7-2 and TRBJ2-1, with TRBD2 matching 13 bases. The CDR3 is made up of 16 amino acids. Germline-derived CDR1 and CDR2 are SGHTA and FQGNSA. With 4 bases clipped from V and 7 bases from J, the junction kept 7 bases outside the gene matches. The CDR3 coding sequence is TGTGCCAGCAGCTCACCGGGACTAGCGGGAAGTAATGAGCAGTTCTTC. Its translation is CASSSPGLAGSNEQFF. Full variable domain (remainder filled in from reference TRBV7-2 and TRBJ2-1): GAGVSQSPSNKVTEKGKDVELRCDPISGHTALYWYRQSLGQGLEFLIYFQGNSAPDKSGLPSDRFSAERTGGSVSTLTIQRTQQEDSAVYLCASSSPGLAGSNEQFFGPGTRLTVL.

This clonotype was seen repeatedly, ten times or more. The rearrangement uses TRBV2 and TRBJ2-5; a weak D match, TRBD2 (7 bases). The CDR3 runs to 14 residues. The V gene's germline CDR1 is SNHLY and CDR2 FYNNEI. Between the trimmed V and J ends, which lost 8 bases and 3 bases, there was a span of 16 bases. The CDR3 here is CASGGGASEETQYF. The CDR3 region has the DNA TGTGCCAGCGGGGGGGGGGCCTCAGAAGAGACCCAGTACTTC.

This clonotype was seen a handful of times. The chain couples TRBV29-1 to TRBJ2-3, with D possibly TRBD2 on 5 matching bases. Trimming removed 5 bases at V and 2 bases at J, with 17 bases between. CDR3 length: 15 amino acids. CDR1 is SQVTM and CDR2 is ANQGSEA in the germline V gene. CDR3 DNA: TGCAGCGTTCCCCGCCTAGCAGAGATCACAGATACGCAGTATTTT. Residues: CSVPRLAEITDTQYF.

In its sample, this clonotype was seen many times. CDR3 nucleotide sequence: TGCAGTGCTAGTGGACTAGCGGGAGTCAGCACAAATGAGCAGTTCTTC. Residues: CSASGLAGVSTNEQFF. The chain carries TRBV20-1 and TRBJ2-1, with 13 positions matching TRBD2. V lost 3 bases, J lost 7 bases, and 9 bases stayed unmatched. There are 16 residues in the CDR3. Germline lookup yields CDR1 DFQATT and CDR2 SNEGSKA (reference sequence).

The gene calls are TRBV10-3 and TRBJ1-3, with TRBD1 matching 8 bases. Germline-derived CDR1 and CDR2 are ENHRY and SYGVKD. This CDR3 region has 13 residues. Trimming took 4 bases from V and 7 from J; bases not matched to a gene: 3. The DNA for the CDR3 is TGTGCCATCAGTGGAACAGGGGGGAACACCATATATTTT. Translated: CAISGTGGNTIYF.